Presented here are 15 T cell receptor beta chains from one specimen sequenced in a study of T cells in Graves' hyperthyroidism and ophthalmopathy. Amplification targeted TCR beta CDR3 regions from RNA transcripts. The HTBI primer set served for first-round RT-PCR of the TCR CDR3. TCRdb processed the multiplex PCR reads anew with MiXCR; each CDR3 protein has one entry. The sample shows about 290,000 distinct CDR3 sequences, around 15% of them seen only once. Material for sequencing was blood. These receptor sequences come from a woman aged 40 to 50 with Graves' hyperthyroidism.

This clonotype showed up just a few times. The V and J genes are TRBV27 and TRBJ2-7; D gene unclear. Germline lookup yields CDR1 MNHEY and CDR2 SMNVEV (reference sequence). The CDR3 is 14 residues long. Trimming pared 6 bases from V and 1 base from J, leaving 13 bases between. The CDR3 sequence is CASSLSLQSYEQYF. CDR3 sequence (DNA): TGTGCCAGCAGCCTTAGCCTGCAGTCCTACGAGCAGTACTTC.

This clonotype has ten or more counts. The J gene is TRBJ2-7, the V gene TRBV7-2; 13 nucleotides line up with TRBD2. Germline V gene data show CDR1 as SGHTA and CDR2 as FQGNSA. The CDR3 is made up of 15 amino acids. V was clipped by 8 bases and J by 3 bases; unmatched bases: 7. In DNA, the CDR3 is TGTGCCAGCGCATCGGGGACTAGCGGGGTCTACGAGCAGTACTTC. This codes for CASASGTSGVYEQYF. The full variable domain, with the rest looked up from reference TRBV7-2 and TRBJ2-7, is GAGVSQSPSNKVTEKGKDVELRCDPISGHTALYWYRQSLGQGLEFLIYFQGNSAPDKSGLPSDRFSAERTGGSVSTLTIQRTQQEDSAVYLCASASGTSGVYEQYFGPGTRLTVT.

The chain has TRBV7-2 and TRBJ1-4; the match to TRBD1 covers 10 bases. The CDR3 covers 16 residues. The J segment lost 15 bases and the V segment lost 2 bases, leaving 15 bases of the junction unmatched. Germline assignment: CDR1 SGHTA and CDR2 FQGNSA. The CDR3 DNA reads TGTGCCAGCAGCTTAAGTCGCGGGACAGGGGTTGTTCACATGTTTTTT. This encodes CASSLSRGTGVVHMFF.

In this sample, this clonotype turned up many times. This sequence joins TRBV12-3 or TRBV12-4 and TRBJ2-1; D gene uncertain. The CDR3 contains 14 residues. The V end lost 3 bases, the J end lost 2 bases, and 8 bases lay between the germline ends. As DNA, the CDR3 is TGTGCCAGCAGTTTTAGTGCCCCCTACAATGAGCAGTTCTTC. Translation gives CASSFSAPYNEQFF.

By share of the sample, this clonotype is medium-sized. The chain couples TRBV12-3 or TRBV12-4 to TRBJ1-2, with 10 bases identical to TRBD1. CDR3 size: 14 residues. The J segment lost 6 bases and the V segment lost 6 bases, leaving 7 bases of the junction unmatched. CDR3 loop: CASRRTGGDDGYTF. The CDR3 DNA sequence: TGTGCCAGCAGAAGGACAGGGGGAGACGATGGCTACACCTTC.

This clonotype was found many times. V gene TRBV28 combines with J gene TRBJ2-7, with D hard to call. Germline V gives CDR1 MDHEN, CDR2 SYDVKM. V dropped 5 bases and J dropped 3 bases, with 14 bases sitting between them. CDR3 size: 14 residues. The DNA of the CDR3 is TGTGCCAGCAGTCCCGCCAGATACCACTACGAGCAGTACTTC. This codes for CASSPARYHYEQYF.

This clonotype appeared a few times. The rearrangement joins TRBV7-3 to TRBJ2-1; the D call may be TRBD1 or TRBD2 (5 bases each). V was shortened by 1 base and J by 10 bases, with 20 bases between the two germline ends. The CDR3 has 16 amino acids. The V gene's germline CDR1 is SGHTA and CDR2 FQGTGA. The CDR3 protein is CASSLMAAQRGSEQFF. The CDR3 DNA reads as TGTGCCAGCAGCTTAATGGCGGCCCAGAGGGGTTCAGAGCAGTTCTTC. The entire variable domain, with the rest obtained from reference TRBV7-3 and TRBJ2-1, is as follows: GAGVSQTPSNKVTEKGKYVELRCDPISGHTALYWYRQSLGQGPEFLIYFQGTGAADDSGLPNDRFFAVRPEGSVSTLKIQRTERGDSAVYLCASSLMAAQRGSEQFFGPGTRLTVL.

This clonotype was counted a few times. The chain is built from TRBV2 and TRBJ1-1, with D perhaps matching TRBD1 (5 bases). Trimming shortened V by 7 bases and J by 5 bases, and 14 bases separated the two germline ends. CDR3 length: 13 residues. CDR1 and CDR2 (germline): SNHLY, FYNNEI. CDR3 region: CASTETGGTEAFF. CDR3 DNA sequence: TGTGCCAGCACCGAAACGGGGGGGACTGAAGCTTTCTTT.

This chain joins TRBV6-2 or TRBV6-3 and TRBJ1-2; maybe TRBD1 (6 bases). CDR1 and CDR2 (germline): MNHEY, SVGEGT. V gave up 6 bases and J gave up 1 base, with 18 bases separating them. The CDR3 spans 16 residues. The CDR3 DNA is TGTGCCAGCAGATCAGCGGGGGCTCCAATTAACTATGGCTACACCTTC. As protein: CASRSAGAPINYGYTF.

This clonotype occurred many times. The chain combines TRBV12-5 with TRBJ1-6; D possibly corresponds to TRBD1 (5 bases). V lost 0 bases to trimming and J lost 10 bases, with 16 bases between them. Germline CDR1 and CDR2: LGHNT and FRNRAP. The CDR3 contains 16 residues. Written as DNA, the CDR3 is TGTGCTAGTGGTTTGGTACTTGGGACGATCGGATCACCCCTCCACTTT. Its translation: CASGLVLGTIGSPLHF.

Ten or more counts support this clonotype. V usage is TRBV7-2 and J usage is TRBJ1-6, with unresolved D. This CDR3 contains 19 residues. Trimming took off 5 bases at V and 0 bases at J, with 20 bases between the two ends. CDR1 and CDR2 from the germline V gene are SGHTA and FQGNSA. As DNA, the CDR3 is TGTGCCAGCAGCGCCTTCCGGAGACCGCAGAGCTCCTATAATTCACCCCTCCACTTT. Translating it yields CASSAFRRPQSSYNSPLHF.

This clonotype was seen many times. This chain uses TRBV6-5 with TRBJ1-4, with D possibly TRBD1 on 5 matching bases. V lost 0 bases, J lost 7 bases, and 15 bases lay in between. Germline loops: CDR1 MNHEY, CDR2 SVGAGI. This CDR3 comprises 16 residues. This CDR3 is CASSYSGGVLFEKLFF. CDR3 coding DNA: TGTGCCAGCAGTTACTCGGGAGGGGTGTTGTTTGAAAAACTGTTTTTT.

This sequence joins TRBV6-5 and TRBJ2-3, with 10 bases identical to TRBD2. The CDR3 covers 16 residues. CDR1 is MNHEY, CDR2 SVGAGI, per germline. V lost 0 bases, J lost 5 bases, and 5 bases stayed unmatched. CDR3 loop: CASSYSFGTSVDTQYF. The CDR3, as DNA: TGTGCCAGCAGTTACTCGTTCGGGACTAGCGTAGATACGCAGTATTTT.

This clonotype was counted many times. Here the CDR3 DNA reads TGTGCCAGCAGCTTATCGACTTATGAAAAACTGTTTTTT. The encoded protein is CASSLSTYEKLFF. The V and J genes are TRBV7-2 and TRBJ1-4; D not certain. The V gene lost 2 bases and the J gene lost 6 bases, with 7 bases spanning the gap. The CDR3 is 13 residues long. Germline V gene lookup returns CDR1 SGHTA and CDR2 FQGNSA.

This rearrangement joins TRBV20-1 to TRBJ2-3, with D possibly being TRBD1 (5 bases). V lost 4 bases to trimming and J lost 1 base, with 12 bases between them. Germline lookup yields CDR1 DFQATT and CDR2 SNEGSKA (reference sequence). The CDR3 sequence is 14 residues long. The CDR3 DNA follows: TGCAGTGCTATACAGGTCCAGGGCACAGATACGCAGTATTTT. This encodes CSAIQVQGTDTQYF.